The next 15 T cell receptor beta chains were all read from a single sample in a study of somatic mutations in cytotoxic T cells in rheumatoid arthritis. Sequencing was performed with immunoSEQ multiplex PCR; in TCRdb, only in-frame clones are kept and a portion is missing. The sample consists of some 5,700 clones, roughly 80% of them appearing once. Sequencing input: CD8+ T cells sorted from blood. These receptors came from an adult with rheumatoid arthritis.

The chain combines TRBV19 with TRBJ2-7; D remains unclear. Germline-derived CDR1 and CDR2 are LNHDA and SQIVND (reference sequence). This CDR3 comprises 14 residues. Trimming left V 3 bases short and J 5 bases short, with 14 bases between. CDR3 region: CASSMDRDRHEQYF. The CDR3 region has the DNA TGTGCCAGTAGTATGGATAGGGATAGGCACGAGCAGTACTTC.

The chain recombines TRBV5-4 with TRBJ2-1; D ambiguous. Germline assignment: CDR1 SGHNT and CDR2 YYREEE (reference sequence). V was pared by 4 bases and J by 6 bases, with 5 bases between. The CDR3 loop spans 11 amino acids. The CDR3 protein is CASSGINEQFF. The CDR3, as DNA: TGTGCCAGCAGCGGGATCAATGAGCAGTTCTTC. Combining the CDR3 with reference TRBV5-4 and TRBJ2-1 gives the whole variable domain ETGVTQSPTHLIKTRGQQVTLRCSSQSGHNTVSWYQQALGQGPQFIFQYYREEENGRGNFPPRFSGLQFPNYSSELNVNALELDDSALYLCASSGINEQFFGPGTRLTVL.

The chain has TRBV4-1 and TRBJ1-1, with D perhaps TRBD1 (6 bases). This CDR3 comprises 13 residues. Trimming removed 8 bases from V and 1 base from J, with 11 bases in between. Germline lookup yields CDR1 MGHRA and CDR2 YSYEKL. The CDR3 DNA follows: TGCGCCAGCCGGGGGGCGAGGAACACTGAAGCTTTCTTT. It codes for CASRGARNTEAFF.

V gene TRBV7-3 combines with J gene TRBJ2-1, with TRBD2 identical over 11 bases. Trimming took 5 bases from V and 5 from J; bases not matched to a gene: 5. Germline V gene sequence: CDR1 SGHTA, CDR2 FQGTGA. CDR3 length: 15 residues. CDR3: CASSLAGGLDNEQFF. The DNA of the CDR3 is TGTGCCAGCAGCCTAGCGGGGGGCCTGGACAATGAGCAGTTCTTC.

Worth noting for this clone: Within the sample, other DNA sequences also encode this same CDR3. J is TRBJ1-3 and V is TRBV29-1; tentative D call: TRBD1 (6 bases). Between the trimmed V and J ends, which lost 4 bases and 0 bases, there was a span of 22 bases. The germline gives CDR1 SQVTM, CDR2 ANQGSEA. The CDR3 has 18 amino acids. DNA of the CDR3: TGCAGCGTTGGACGCTCTTTGGACAGAATCGTCTCTGGAAACACCATATATTTT. This codes for CSVGRSLDRIVSGNTIYF.

DNA of the CDR3: TGTGCCAGCAGTTACAGTGACTTCAATCAGCCCCAGCATTTT. This translates into CASSYSDFNQPQHF. This rearrangement joins TRBV6-6 to TRBJ1-5, with D unclear. The CDR3 length is 14 residues. The germline CDR1 and CDR2 sequences are MNHNY and SVGAGI (reference sequence). The V gene lost 2 bases and the J gene lost 3 bases, with 8 bases spanning the gap.

The rearrangement uses TRBV2 and TRBJ1-5; D might be TRBD1 (6 bases). V lost 7 bases to trimming and J lost 7 bases, with 23 bases between them. This CDR3 comprises 16 residues. The germline CDR1 and CDR2 sequences are SNHLY and FYNNEI. The CDR3 here is CASTVDLSGGHQPQHF. The CDR3 DNA is TGTGCCAGCACCGTGGACCTTTCGGGGGGCCACCAGCCCCAGCATTTT.

CDR3 sequence reads: CASSNLRGHREGETQYF. DNA of the CDR3: TGTGCCAGCAGTAACCTGCGGGGGCACAGAGAGGGAGAGACCCAGTACTTC. J is TRBJ2-5 and V is TRBV2, with D tentatively TRBD2 (7 bases). The CDR3 length is 17 residues. Trimming shortened V by 5 bases and J by 4 bases, and 23 bases separated the two germline ends. CDR1 is SNHLY, CDR2 FYNNEI, per germline.

Only one count was recorded for this clone. The V call is TRBV19, the J call TRBJ2-1, with D unclear. The germline gives CDR1 LNHDA, CDR2 SQIVND (reference sequence). V lost 5 bases to trimming and J lost 4 bases, with 15 bases between them. The CDR3 contains 15 residues. The CDR3 loop reads CASSPKTGYYNEQFF. The DNA for the CDR3 is TGTGCCAGTAGTCCCAAGACCGGGTATTACAATGAGCAGTTCTTC.

This sequence joins TRBV11-3 and TRBJ1-1; D unclear. This CDR3 region has 16 residues. Germline loops: CDR1 SGHNT, CDR2 YENEEA. V lost 0 bases and J lost 0, with 11 bases in between. CDR3 amino acids: CASSLDQVFLNTEAFF. CDR3 nucleotides: TGTGCCAGCAGCTTAGATCAGGTGTTTTTGAACACTGAAGCTTTCTTT.

Only a few counts were recorded for this clone. The chain is built from TRBV7-9 and TRBJ1-3; D possibly corresponds to TRBD1 (5 bases). The CDR3 length is 14 residues. V lost 4 bases, J lost 4 bases, and 11 bases lay in between. In germline, CDR1 is SEHNR, CDR2 FQNEAQ (reference sequence). CDR3 sequence (DNA): TGTGCCAGCAGCTCGTCAGGGATGGGAAACACCATATATTTT. Translated: CASSSSGMGNTIYF.

V and J are TRBV4-1 and TRBJ2-1; 7 nucleotides match TRBD2. This CDR3 has 13 residues. Trimming took 4 bases from V and 4 from J; bases not matched to a gene: 1. CDR1 and CDR2 from the germline V gene are MGHRA and YSYEKL. CDR3 DNA: TGCGCCAGCAGCCCGGGGGGATACAATGAGCAGTTCTTC. It is translated as CASSPGGYNEQFF.

This rearrangement joins TRBV19 to TRBJ2-6; the D is unclear. The CDR3 extends over 15 amino acids. CDR1 and CDR2 from the germline V gene are LNHDA and SQIVND (reference sequence). Trimming removed 6 bases at V and 1 base at J, with 10 bases between. The CDR3 protein is CASSYTASGANVLTF. The CDR3 coding sequence is TGTGCCAGTAGCTATACGGCGTCTGGGGCCAACGTCCTGACTTTC.

The chain joins TRBV2 to TRBJ1-1; D is uncertain. This CDR3 region has 14 residues. Germline V CDR1 and CDR2: SNHLY, FYNNEI. Trimming left V 3 bases short and J 0 bases short, with 8 bases between. The CDR3 DNA sequence: TGTGCCAGCAGTGAGTCAGCAATGAACACTGAAGCTTTCTTT. This gives the protein CASSESAMNTEAFF.

V usage is TRBV28 and J usage is TRBJ1-5; D gene ambiguous. Germline CDR1 is MDHEN and CDR2 is SYDVKM. Trimming left V 1 base short and J 0 bases short, with 19 bases between. The CDR3 has 19 amino acids. The CDR3 spells CASSLSEPSLTYSNQPQHF. As DNA, the CDR3 is TGTGCCAGCAGTTTATCGGAACCGTCCCTGACTTATAGCAATCAGCCCCAGCATTTT.